The entry below describes one T cell receptor beta chain. What it recognizes is unknown. At one of its ends the junction is not consistent with the germline gene, which may arise from a read error. TCRdb's table, derived via immunoSEQ multiplex PCR, lists solely in-frame clones and lacks some. The table has more than 90,000 clones, around 90% seen once. The data were taken from a study of graft-versus-host responses after intestinal transplantation. The germline CDR1 and CDR2 sequences are MNHNS and SASEGT. The CDR3 consists of 14 residues. The clonotype originates from a human donor who was the organ donor for an intestinal transplant. The genes are TRBV6-1 and TRBJ1-2, with D possibly being TRBD1 (6 bases). Sequencing used unstimulated CD4+ T cells sorted from spleen or lymph node cells, obtained before transplant. In DNA, the CDR3 is TGTGCCAGCAGTGAAGTGGGGGCACCGACGCCCCAGAGTTTC. It is translated as CASSEVGAPTPQSF.